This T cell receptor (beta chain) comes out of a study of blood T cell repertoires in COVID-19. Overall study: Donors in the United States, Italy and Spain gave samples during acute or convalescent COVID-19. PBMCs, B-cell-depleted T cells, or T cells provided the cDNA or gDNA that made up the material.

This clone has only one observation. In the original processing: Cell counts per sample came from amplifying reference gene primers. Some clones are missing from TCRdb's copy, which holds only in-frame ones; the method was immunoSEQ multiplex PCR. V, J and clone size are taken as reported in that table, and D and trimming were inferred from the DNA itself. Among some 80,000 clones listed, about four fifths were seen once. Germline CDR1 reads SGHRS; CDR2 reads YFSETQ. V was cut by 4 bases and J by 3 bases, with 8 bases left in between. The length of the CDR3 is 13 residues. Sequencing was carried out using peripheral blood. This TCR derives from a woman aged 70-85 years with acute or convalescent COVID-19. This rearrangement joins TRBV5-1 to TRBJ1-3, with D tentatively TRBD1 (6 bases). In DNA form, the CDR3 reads TGCGCCAGCAGCAGGGACATTGGAAACACCATATATTTT. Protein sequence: CASSRDIGNTIYF.